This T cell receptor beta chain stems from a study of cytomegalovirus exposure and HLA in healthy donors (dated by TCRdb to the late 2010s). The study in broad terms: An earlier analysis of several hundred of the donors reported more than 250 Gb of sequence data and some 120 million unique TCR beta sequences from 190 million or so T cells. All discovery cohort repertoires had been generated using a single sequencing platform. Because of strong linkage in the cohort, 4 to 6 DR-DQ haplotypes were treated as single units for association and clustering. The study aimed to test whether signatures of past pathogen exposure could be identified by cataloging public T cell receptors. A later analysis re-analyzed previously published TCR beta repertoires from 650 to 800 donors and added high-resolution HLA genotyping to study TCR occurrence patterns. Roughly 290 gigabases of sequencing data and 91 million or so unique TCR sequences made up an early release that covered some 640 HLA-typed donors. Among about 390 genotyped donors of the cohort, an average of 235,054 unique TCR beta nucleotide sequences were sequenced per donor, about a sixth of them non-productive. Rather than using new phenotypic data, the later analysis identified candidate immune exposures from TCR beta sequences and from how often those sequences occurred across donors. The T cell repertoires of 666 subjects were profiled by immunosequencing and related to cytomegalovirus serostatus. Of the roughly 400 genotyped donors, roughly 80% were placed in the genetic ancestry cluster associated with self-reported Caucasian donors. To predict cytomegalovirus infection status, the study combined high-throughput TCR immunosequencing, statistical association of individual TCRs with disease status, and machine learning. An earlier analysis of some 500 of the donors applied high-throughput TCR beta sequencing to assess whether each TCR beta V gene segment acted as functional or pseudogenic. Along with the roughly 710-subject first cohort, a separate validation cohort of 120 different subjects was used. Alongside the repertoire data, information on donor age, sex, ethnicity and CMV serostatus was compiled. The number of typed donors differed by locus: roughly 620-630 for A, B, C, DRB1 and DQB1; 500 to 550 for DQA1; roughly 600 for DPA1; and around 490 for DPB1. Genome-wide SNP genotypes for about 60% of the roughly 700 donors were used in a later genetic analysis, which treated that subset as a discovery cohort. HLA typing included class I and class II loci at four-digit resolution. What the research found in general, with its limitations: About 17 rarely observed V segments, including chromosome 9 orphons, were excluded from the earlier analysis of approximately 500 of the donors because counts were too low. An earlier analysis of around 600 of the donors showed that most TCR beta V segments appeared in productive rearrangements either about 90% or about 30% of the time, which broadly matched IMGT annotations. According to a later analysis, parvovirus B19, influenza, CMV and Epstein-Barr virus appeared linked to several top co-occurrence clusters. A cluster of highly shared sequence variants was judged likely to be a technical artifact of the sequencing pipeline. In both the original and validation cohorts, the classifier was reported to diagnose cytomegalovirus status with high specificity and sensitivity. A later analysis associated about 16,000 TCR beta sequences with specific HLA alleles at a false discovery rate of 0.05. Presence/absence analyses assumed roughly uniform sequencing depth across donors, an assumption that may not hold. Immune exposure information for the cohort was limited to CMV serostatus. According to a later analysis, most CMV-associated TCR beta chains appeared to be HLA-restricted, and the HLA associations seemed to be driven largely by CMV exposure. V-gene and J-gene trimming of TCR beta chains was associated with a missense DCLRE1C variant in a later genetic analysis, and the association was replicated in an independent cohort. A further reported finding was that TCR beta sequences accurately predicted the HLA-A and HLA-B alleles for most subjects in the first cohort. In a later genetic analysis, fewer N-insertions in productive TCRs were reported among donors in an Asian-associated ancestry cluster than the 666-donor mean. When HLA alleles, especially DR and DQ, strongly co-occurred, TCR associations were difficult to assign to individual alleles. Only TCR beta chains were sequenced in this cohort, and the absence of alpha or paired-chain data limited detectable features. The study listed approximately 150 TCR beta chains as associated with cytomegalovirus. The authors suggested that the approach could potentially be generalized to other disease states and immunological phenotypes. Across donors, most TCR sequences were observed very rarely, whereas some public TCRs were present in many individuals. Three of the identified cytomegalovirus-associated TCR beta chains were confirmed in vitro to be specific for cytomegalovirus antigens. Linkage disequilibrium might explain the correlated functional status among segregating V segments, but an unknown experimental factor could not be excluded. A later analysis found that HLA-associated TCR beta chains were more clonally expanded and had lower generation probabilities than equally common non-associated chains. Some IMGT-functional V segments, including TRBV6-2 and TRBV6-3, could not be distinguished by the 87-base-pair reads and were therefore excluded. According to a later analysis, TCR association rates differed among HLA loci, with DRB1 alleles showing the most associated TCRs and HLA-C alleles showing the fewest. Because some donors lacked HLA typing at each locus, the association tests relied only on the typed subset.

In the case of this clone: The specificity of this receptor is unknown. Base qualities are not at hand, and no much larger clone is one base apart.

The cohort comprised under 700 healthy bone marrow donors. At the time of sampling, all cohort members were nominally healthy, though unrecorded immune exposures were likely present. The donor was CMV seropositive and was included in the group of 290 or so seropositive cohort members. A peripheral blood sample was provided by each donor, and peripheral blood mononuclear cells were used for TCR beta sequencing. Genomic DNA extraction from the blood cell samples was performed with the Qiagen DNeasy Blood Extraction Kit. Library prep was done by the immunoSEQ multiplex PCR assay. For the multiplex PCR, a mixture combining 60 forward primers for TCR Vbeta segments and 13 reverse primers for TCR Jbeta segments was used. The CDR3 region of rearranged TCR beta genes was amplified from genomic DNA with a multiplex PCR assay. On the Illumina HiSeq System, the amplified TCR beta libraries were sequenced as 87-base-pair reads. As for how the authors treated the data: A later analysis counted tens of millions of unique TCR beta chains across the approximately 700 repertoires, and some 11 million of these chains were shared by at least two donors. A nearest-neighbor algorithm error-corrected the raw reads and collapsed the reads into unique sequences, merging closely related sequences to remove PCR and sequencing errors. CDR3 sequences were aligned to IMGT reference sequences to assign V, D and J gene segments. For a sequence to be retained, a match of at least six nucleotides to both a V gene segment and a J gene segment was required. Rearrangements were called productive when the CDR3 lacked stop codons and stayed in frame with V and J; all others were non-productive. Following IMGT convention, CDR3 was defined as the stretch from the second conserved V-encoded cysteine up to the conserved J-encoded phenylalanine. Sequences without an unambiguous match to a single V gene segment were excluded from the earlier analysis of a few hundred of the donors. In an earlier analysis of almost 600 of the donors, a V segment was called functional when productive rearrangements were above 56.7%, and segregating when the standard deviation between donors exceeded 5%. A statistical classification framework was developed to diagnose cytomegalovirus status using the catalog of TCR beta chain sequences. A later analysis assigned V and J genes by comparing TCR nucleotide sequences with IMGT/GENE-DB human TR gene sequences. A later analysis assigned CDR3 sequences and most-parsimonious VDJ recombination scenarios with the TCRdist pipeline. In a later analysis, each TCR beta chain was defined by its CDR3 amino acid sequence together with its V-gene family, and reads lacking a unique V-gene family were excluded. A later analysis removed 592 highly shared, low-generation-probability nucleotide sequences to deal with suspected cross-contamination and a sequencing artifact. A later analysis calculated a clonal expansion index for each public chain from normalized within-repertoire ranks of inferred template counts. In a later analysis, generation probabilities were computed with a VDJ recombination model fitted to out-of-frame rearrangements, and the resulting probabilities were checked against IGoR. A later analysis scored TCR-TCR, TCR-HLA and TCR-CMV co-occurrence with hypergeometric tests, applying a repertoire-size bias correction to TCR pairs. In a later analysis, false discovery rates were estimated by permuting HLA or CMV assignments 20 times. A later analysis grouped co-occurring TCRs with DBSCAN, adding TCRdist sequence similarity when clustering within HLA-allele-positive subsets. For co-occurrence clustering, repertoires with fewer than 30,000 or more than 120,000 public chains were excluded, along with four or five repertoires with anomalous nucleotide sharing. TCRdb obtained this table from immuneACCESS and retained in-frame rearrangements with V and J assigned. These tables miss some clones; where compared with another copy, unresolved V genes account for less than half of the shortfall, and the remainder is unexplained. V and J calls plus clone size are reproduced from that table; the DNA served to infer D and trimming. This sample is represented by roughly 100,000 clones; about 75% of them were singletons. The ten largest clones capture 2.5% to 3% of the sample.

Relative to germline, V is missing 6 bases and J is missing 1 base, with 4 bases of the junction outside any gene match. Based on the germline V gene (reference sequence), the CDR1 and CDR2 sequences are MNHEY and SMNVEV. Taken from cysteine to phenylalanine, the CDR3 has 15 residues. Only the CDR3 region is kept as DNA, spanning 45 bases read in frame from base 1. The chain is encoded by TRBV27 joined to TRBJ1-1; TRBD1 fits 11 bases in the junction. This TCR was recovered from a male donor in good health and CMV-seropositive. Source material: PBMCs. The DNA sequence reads TGTGCCAGCAGCTACGGGACAGGGGGGAACACTGAAGCTTTCTTT. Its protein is CASSYGTGGNTEAFF.